The table lists the clone carrying this TCR beta chain with a few counts. Antigen specificity is unknown. The source of the sample is a study of T-cell memory formation after mild COVID-19. At the level of the study: TCR clusters showed largely donor specificity.

TCRdb analysed the 5' RACE reads with MiXCR anew, one entry per CDR3 protein. The sample yields roughly 500,000 distinct CDR3 sequences, around 21% seen once. Germline V gene lookup returns CDR1 LGHDT and CDR2 YNNKEL (reference sequence). This CDR3 comprises 16 residues. V was cut by 4 bases and J by 6 bases, with 18 bases left in between. General study findings and limits: Most CD4+ clones that shrank were in CM and EM, while CD8+ ones turned up in EMRA. Later expanders leaned CD4+, whereas day 15 to 85 contracting clones were balanced CD4/CD8.

Sequencing was done on a sample of PBMCs or a T cell subset sorted from them (not recorded which). The chain combines TRBV3-1 with TRBJ2-2; TRBD2 might be the D (5 bases). The clonotype originates from an adult woman who had mild COVID-19 (a few samples of this study predate the infection). Cell type and time point are not known. The chain's CDR3 is CASSPRRGSIPGELFF. Here the CDR3 DNA reads TGTGCCAGCAGCCCCCGACGGGGAAGCATTCCCGGGGAGCTGTTTTTT.